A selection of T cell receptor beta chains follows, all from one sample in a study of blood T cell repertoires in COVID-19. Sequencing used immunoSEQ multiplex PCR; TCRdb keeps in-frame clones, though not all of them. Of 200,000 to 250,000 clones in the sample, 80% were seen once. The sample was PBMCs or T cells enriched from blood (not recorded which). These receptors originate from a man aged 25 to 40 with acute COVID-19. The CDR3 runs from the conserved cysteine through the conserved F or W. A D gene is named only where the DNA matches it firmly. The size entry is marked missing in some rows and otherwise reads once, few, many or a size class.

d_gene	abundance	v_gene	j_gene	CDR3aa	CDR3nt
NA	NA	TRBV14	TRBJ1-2	CASSQGPSAGYTF	TGTGCCAGCAGCCAAGGCCCCAGTGCCGGCTACACCTTC
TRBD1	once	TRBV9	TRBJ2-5	CASSVPGQVIALQETQYF	TGTGCCAGCAGCGTACCGGGACAGGTGATAGCTCTTCAAGAGACCCAGTACTTC
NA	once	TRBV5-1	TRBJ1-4	CASSLSAGSNEKLFF	TGCGCCAGCAGCTTGTCCGCGGGCTCGAATGAAAAACTGTTTTTT
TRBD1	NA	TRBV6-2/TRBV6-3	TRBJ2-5	CASSRGRQETQYF	TGTGCCAGCAGTAGGGGGCGCCAAGAGACCCAGTACTTC
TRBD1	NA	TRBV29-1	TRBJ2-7	CSAGTGFDEQYF	TGCAGCGCCGGGACAGGGTTTGACGAGCAGTACTTC
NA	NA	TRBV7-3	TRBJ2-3	CASSPGQVTDTQYF	TGTGCCAGCAGCCCCGGACAAGTCACAGATACGCAGTATTTT
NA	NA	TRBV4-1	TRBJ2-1	CASSRNELGSYNEQFF	TGCGCCAGCAGCCGTAACGAGCTAGGATCCTACAATGAGCAGTTCTTC
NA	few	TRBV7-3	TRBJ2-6	CASSAGTSSGANVLTF	TGTGCCAGCAGCGCGGGGACCTCGTCTGGGGCCAACGTCCTGACTTTC
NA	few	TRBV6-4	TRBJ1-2	CASSDAGLGGYTF	TGTGCCAGCAGTGATGCGGGGCTGGGTGGCTACACCTTC
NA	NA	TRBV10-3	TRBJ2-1	CAISESIFNEQFF	TGTGCCATCAGTGAGTCTATTTTCAATGAGCAGTTCTTC
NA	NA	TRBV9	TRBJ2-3	CASSVAQRDHHTDTQYF	TGTGCCAGCAGCGTAGCTCAGCGAGATCACCACACAGATACGCAGTATTTT
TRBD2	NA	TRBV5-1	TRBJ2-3	CASSGGTSGFTDTQYF	TGCGCCAGCAGCGGGGGGACTAGCGGGTTCACAGATACGCAGTATTTT
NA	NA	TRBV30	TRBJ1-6	CAWSLGGSYNSPLHF	TGTGCCTGGAGTCTAGGGGGCTCCTATAATTCACCCCTCCACTTT
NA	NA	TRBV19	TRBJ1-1	CASSTVNTEAFF	TGTGCCAGTAGTACCGTTAACACTGAAGCTTTCTTT
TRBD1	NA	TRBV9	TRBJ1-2	CASSENRGYDYGYTF	TGTGCCAGCAGCGAGAACAGGGGGTACGACTATGGCTACACCTTC
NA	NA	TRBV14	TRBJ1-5	CASSHQGLGQPQHF	TGTGCCAGCAGCCACCAGGGGTTAGGGCAGCCCCAGCATTTT
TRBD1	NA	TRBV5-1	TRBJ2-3	CASSQGQTTDTQYF	TGCGCCAGCAGCCAGGGACAGACCACAGATACGCAGTATTTT
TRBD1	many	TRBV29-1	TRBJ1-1	CSVKGQGVSEAFF	TGCAGCGTGAAAGGACAGGGAGTCTCTGAAGCTTTCTTT
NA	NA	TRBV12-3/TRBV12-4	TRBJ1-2	CASSLSPQYGYTF	TGTGCCAGCAGTTTATCCCCCCAGTATGGCTACACCTTC
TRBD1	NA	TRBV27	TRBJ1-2	CASRPGTGGWGYTF	TGTGCCAGCAGACCCGGGACAGGGGGCTGGGGCTACACCTTC
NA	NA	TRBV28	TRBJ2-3	CASSLWGEGEDTQYF	TGTGCCAGCAGTTTATGGGGGGAGGGGGAAGATACGCAGTATTTT
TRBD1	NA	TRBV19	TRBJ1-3	CASRQGAGNTIYF	TGTGCCAGTCGACAGGGGGCTGGAAACACCATATATTTT
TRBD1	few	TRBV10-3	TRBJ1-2	CAINPTGAVSGYTF	TGTGCCATCAATCCGACAGGGGCGGTTTCTGGCTACACCTTC
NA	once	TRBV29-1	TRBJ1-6	CSGLTGYNSPLHF	TGCAGCGGGCTGACAGGCTATAATTCACCCCTCCACTTT
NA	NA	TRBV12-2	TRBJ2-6	CASRLAGSVRGSGANVLTF	TGTGCAAGTCGCTTAGCTGGTTCAGTCCGGGGATCTGGGGCCAACGTCCTGACTTTC